This T cell receptor (beta chain) comes out of a study of blood T cell repertoires in COVID-19. Background on the study: PBMCs, B-cell-depleted T cells, or T cells were the source of the cDNA or gDNA that made up the material.

This CDR3 has 14 residues. Germline V gene lookup returns CDR1 SEHNR and CDR2 FQNEAQ (reference sequence). Trimming stripped 4 bases from V and 9 bases from J, with 18 bases between. Sequencing was performed with immunoSEQ multiplex PCR; in TCRdb, only in-frame clones are kept and a portion is missing. The sample includes 200,000 to 300,000 clones, 86% seen only once; the top ten take roughly 1.9%. The chain links TRBV7-9 to TRBJ2-5, with D possibly TRBD2 on 7 matching bases. This clonotype was obtained from a man aged 30 to 45 with active or convalescent COVID-19. The sequenced sample was peripheral blood. The DNA of the CDR3 is TGTGCCAGCAGCTCCACGGGGGGCTTGGTGGCCCAGTACTTC. It specifies CASSSTGGLVAQYF.